The source of this T cell receptor (beta chain) is a study of vaccination and CD4 T cells after COVID-19. Documented treatment: roughly 10-day PBMC culture with coronavirus spike peptide pools or control peptides (ViraFEST assay). The germline CDR1 and CDR2 sequences are DFQATT and SNEGSKA (reference sequence). The CDR3 loop spans 13 amino acids. V trimming: 6 bases; J trimming: 4 bases; junction bases outside the gene matches: 6. Cultured CD4+ T cell DNA was sequenced using the Oncomine TCR Beta short-read assay. MiXCR, applied by TCRdb to the PCR reads, yields one record per CDR3 protein. The profile shows some 10,000 distinct CDR3 sequences, approximately 56% of them singletons. This clonotype occurred a few times. Its specificity is unknown.

Sequences were derived from cultured CD4+ T cells from blood, sampled after SARS-CoV-2 vaccination. The TCR comes from a human donor with COVID-19. This chain connects TRBV20-1 to TRBJ2-4; 7 bases map to TRBD2. CDR3 protein: CSASSGRKNIQYF. In DNA form, the CDR3 reads TGCAGTGCCAGTAGCGGGCGGAAAAACATTCAGTACTTC.